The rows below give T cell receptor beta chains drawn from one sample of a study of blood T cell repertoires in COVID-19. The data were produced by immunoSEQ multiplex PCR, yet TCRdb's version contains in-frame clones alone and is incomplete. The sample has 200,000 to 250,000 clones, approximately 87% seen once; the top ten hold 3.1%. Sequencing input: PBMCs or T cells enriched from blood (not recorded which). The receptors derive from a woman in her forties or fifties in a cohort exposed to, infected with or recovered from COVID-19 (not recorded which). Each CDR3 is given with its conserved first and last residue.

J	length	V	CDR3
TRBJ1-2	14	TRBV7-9	CASSFDIPNYGYTF
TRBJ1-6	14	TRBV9	CASSVGQNNSPLHF
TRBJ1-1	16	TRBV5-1	CASSLSLSTMNTEAFF
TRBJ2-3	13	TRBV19	CASSIQAPDTQYF
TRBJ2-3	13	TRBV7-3	CASSNRTSGTQYF
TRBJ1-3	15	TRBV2	CASSFDRGTGNTIYF
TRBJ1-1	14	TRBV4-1	CASSPTRRNTEAFF
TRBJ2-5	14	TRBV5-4	CASSLAAGQETQYF
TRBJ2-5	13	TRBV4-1	CASSPDRPATQYF
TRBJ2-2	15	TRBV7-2	CASSYPGVRSGELFF
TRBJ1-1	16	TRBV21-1	CASSEPGQGSNTEAFF
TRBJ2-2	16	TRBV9	CASSVESAGKTGELFF
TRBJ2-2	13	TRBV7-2	CASSLMATGELFF
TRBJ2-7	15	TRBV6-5	CASSPPGSSSYEQYF
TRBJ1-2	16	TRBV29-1	CSVEAGTGNRPYGYTF
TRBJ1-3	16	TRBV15	CATSRESGGTGNTIYF
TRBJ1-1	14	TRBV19	CASSIVGVRTEAFF
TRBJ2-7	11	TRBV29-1	CSVRQVDEQYF
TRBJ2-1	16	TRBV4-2	CASSQVSSGEGNEQFF
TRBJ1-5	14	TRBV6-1	CASSEPRVSQPQHF
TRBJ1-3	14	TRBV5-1	CASSGGETGNTIYF
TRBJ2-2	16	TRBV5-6	CASSSRLAANTGELFF
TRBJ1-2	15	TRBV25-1	CASSHGTAGFYGYTF
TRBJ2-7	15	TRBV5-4	CASSLAGEGSYEQYF
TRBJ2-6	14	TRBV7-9	CASSRGSGANVLTF
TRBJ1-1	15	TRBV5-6	CASSLHDRPNTEAFF
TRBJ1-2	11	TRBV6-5	CASTDRFGYTF
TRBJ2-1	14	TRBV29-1	CSAQPGQGYNEQFF
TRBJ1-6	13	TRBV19	CASRTGGDSPLHF
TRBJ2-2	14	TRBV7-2	CASSLGRGTGELFF
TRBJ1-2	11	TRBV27	CASSLGAEWTF
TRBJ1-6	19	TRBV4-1	CASSPLGSQGGSYNSPLHF
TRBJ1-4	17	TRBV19	CASSIDPRQALREKLFF
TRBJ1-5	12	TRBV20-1	CSASRSNQPQHF
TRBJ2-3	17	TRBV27	CASSPFDSGGVTDTQYF
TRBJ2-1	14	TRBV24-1	CATSDPTGGSEQFF
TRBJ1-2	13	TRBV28	CASSLSGNYGYTF
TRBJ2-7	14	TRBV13	CASTEGQSSYEQYF
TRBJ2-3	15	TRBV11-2	CASSPWGGHTDTQYF
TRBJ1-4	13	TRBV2	CASRETGVEKLFF
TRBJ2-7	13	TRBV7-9	CASSLDGSEEQYF
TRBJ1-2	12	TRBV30	CAAPGQPYGYTF
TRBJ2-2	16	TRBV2	CASSEVQVVNTGELFF
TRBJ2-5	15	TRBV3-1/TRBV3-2	CASSPSGLAVETQYF
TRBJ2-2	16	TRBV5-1	CASSLYLQVNTGELFF
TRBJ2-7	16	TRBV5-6	CASSPGDAGGSYEQYF
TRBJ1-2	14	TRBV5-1	CASSVAGLNYGYTF
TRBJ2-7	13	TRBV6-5	CASRATGGYEQYF
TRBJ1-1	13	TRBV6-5	CAIAGFMNTEAFF
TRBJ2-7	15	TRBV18	CASSPIQGVYGEQYF
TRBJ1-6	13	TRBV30	CASQQGARSPLHF
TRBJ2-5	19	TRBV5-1	CASSLDVTVAGGRRETQYF
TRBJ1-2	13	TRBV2	CASRGDFNYGYTF
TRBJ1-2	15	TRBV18	CASSPGTGESYGYTF
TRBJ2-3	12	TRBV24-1	CATSERGDTQYF